This T cell receptor (beta chain) was recovered during a study of blood T cell repertoires in COVID-19. About the study: From the United States, Italy and Spain came samples of acute and convalescent COVID-19. Sources were T cells, B-cell-depleted T cells, or PBMCs; the material itself was cDNA or gDNA.

In the original analysis: Estimates of nucleated cell counts were drawn from the amplification of reference gene primers. Only in-frame clones appear in the TCRdb table, and some are missing; sequencing was by immunoSEQ multiplex PCR. V and J calls and clone size are as listed in that table; D and trimming were resolved from the DNA. The repertoire includes 200,000 to 250,000 clones, around four fifths of them detected once, and 10% sits in the top ten. Seattle researchers signed up patients amid active infection and tracked them longitudinally. This receptor was taken from an elderly woman with COVID-19, enrolled during active disease. Input material: peripheral blood.

The CDR3 DNA reads TGTGCCAGCAACCTCGACAGGGCGGGCCAGCCCCAGCATTTT. Its translation is CASNLDRAGQPQHF. This rearrangement joins TRBV27 to TRBJ1-5; 7 nucleotides line up with TRBD1. The length of the CDR3 is 14 residues. The V and J ends lost 7 bases and 7 bases, in that order; junction bases with no gene match: 10. Germline-derived CDR1 and CDR2 are MNHEY and SMNVEV (reference sequence).